The clone carrying this TCR beta chain occurred many times. Its specificity is unknown. The data are from a study of T cells in Graves' hyperthyroidism and ophthalmopathy. Findings and limits, study-wide: Clonotypes that were expanded in thyroid above 0.001 mostly appeared in blood too.

From RNA transcripts, TCR beta CDR3 regions were amplified. In the first-round RT-PCR of the TCR CDR3, the HTBI primer set was used. TCRdb itself ran the multiplex PCR reads through MiXCR, one entry per CDR3 protein. Among about 350,000 distinct CDR3 sequences listed, approximately 14% were seen once. The CDR3 has 13 amino acids. The germline CDR1 and CDR2 sequences are MNHNS and SASEGT. J was trimmed by 8 bases and V by 6 bases; bases with no gene match: 8. The sequenced material came from blood. This receptor was taken from a woman in her thirties or forties with Graves' ophthalmopathy. J is TRBJ1-2 and V is TRBV6-1, with 8 bases fitting TRBD1. This CDR3 reads CASRPGQVDGYTF. Here the CDR3 DNA reads TGTGCCAGCAGGCCGGGACAGGTAGACGGCTACACCTTC.